The 27 T cell receptor beta chains below all came from one sample that was sequenced in a study of T cells of healthy individuals (dated by TCRdb to 2017 to 2018). Library generation was performed with 5' RACE. Sequencing was performed on an Illumina MiSeq. The public reads were run again by TCRdb, first through fastp at Q25 and then through MiXCR, and only productive beta chains were kept. Under each unique CDR3 protein, matching rows form one entry showing the most common genes and DNA. This sample has roughly 76,000 distinct CDR3 sequences in its table, and approximately 4.8% of those were observed once. The top ten hold 6.5% to 8% of the sample. The receptor source for this set is a female donor in good health.

This clonotype was seen a handful of times. V usage is TRBV6-5 and J usage is TRBJ2-2, with D unresolved. This CDR3 comprises 14 residues. V was clipped by 0 bases and J by 1 base, with 3 bases between them. Per the germline V gene, CDR1 is MNHEY and CDR2 is SVGAGI. The DNA for the CDR3 is TGTGCCAGCAGTTACTCCCAGAACACCGGGGAGCTGTTTTTT. It is translated as CASSYSQNTGELFF.

This clonotype was detected ten times or more. This rearrangement joins TRBV29-1 to TRBJ2-3; the D is unclear. This CDR3 contains 12 residues. V was clipped by 7 bases and J by 2 bases, with 10 bases between them. Germline V gives CDR1 SQVTM, CDR2 ANQGSEA. DNA for the CDR3: TGCAGCGACGGCGGCTTCACAGATACGCAGTATTTT. Its translation is CSDGGFTDTQYF.

This clonotype has a count of ten or more. The chain carries TRBV18 and TRBJ1-1; maybe TRBD1 (5 bases). The germline CDR1 and CDR2 sequences are KGHSH and LQKENI. The CDR3 has 16 residues. V lost 6 bases and J 0 bases, leaving 17 bases between the germline ends. This CDR3 reads CASSHDRPLVNTEAFF. In DNA form, the CDR3 reads TGTGCCAGCTCCCACGACAGACCCCTGGTGAACACTGAAGCTTTCTTT. The full variable domain, rest sourced from reference TRBV18 and TRBJ1-1, is NAGVMQNPRHLVRRRGQEARLRCSPMKGHSHVYWYRQLPEEGLKFMVYLQKENIIDESGMPKERFSAEFPKEGPSILRIQQVVRGDSAAYFCASSHDRPLVNTEAFFGQGTRLTVV.

This clonotype was seen ten or more times. The chain employs TRBV7-2 and TRBJ2-7; D is possibly TRBD2 (6 bases). Trimming cost V 5 bases and J 4 bases, with 21 bases left between them. The V gene's germline CDR1 is SGHTA and CDR2 FQGNSA. The CDR3 has 16 residues. The chain's CDR3 is CASSRASTGVRYEQYF. CDR3 bases: TGTGCCAGCAGCCGCGCGAGTACGGGAGTTCGGTACGAGCAGTACTTC.

There are many counts of this clonotype. The J gene is TRBJ1-5, the V gene TRBV6-2 or TRBV6-3, with D maybe TRBD1 (5 bases). Germline loops: CDR1 MNHEY, CDR2 SVGEGT. Trimming took 6 bases from V and 5 from J, leaving 20 bases between them. This CDR3 spans 16 amino acids. The CDR3 bases are TGTGCCAGCAGCGGGACGTTTTTCGAGGCCTATCAGCCCCAGCATTTT. This encodes CASSGTFFEAYQPQHF.

This clonotype was seen many times. The chain employs TRBV7-8 and TRBJ2-5; no firm D call. From germline, CDR1 is SGHVS and CDR2 FQNEAQ. The CDR3 is 11 amino acids. Between the trimmed V and J ends, which lost 8 bases and 5 bases, there was a span of 9 bases. CDR3 coding DNA: TGTGCCAGCGGCCCGAGGGAGACCCAGTACTTC. Residues: CASGPRETQYF.

The chain links TRBV20-1 to TRBJ2-3; 8 bases align to TRBD2. The CDR3 consists of 16 residues. The J segment lost 2 bases and the V segment lost 5 bases, leaving 12 bases of the junction unmatched. The germline gives CDR1 DFQATT, CDR2 SNEGSKA (reference sequence). DNA for the CDR3: TGCAGTGCTCACCCCGCAGGTAGCGGGACCACAGATACGCAGTATTTT. Translating it yields CSAHPAGSGTTDTQYF.

Notes on this clonotype: Being one base from a much bigger clone, this may be a read error. This sequence joins TRBV5-8 and TRBJ1-1; D not certain. Germline V gives CDR1 SGHTS, CDR2 YDEGEE. The CDR3 covers 12 residues. CDR3 residues: CASSLDRTEALF. For the CDR3, the DNA is TGTGCCAGCAGCTTGGACAGAACTGAAGCTTTATTT. Complete variable domain (other parts from reference TRBV5-8 and TRBJ1-1): EAGVTQSPTHLIKTRGQQATLRCSPISGHTSVYWYQQALGLGLQFLLWYDEGEERNRGNFPPRFSGRQFPNYSSELNVNALELEDSALYLCASSLDRTEALFGQGTRLTVV.

The chain employs TRBV20-1 and TRBJ2-5; D might be TRBD2 (6 bases). V dropped 1 base and J dropped 4 bases, with 10 bases sitting between them. The germline V gene encodes CDR1 DFQATT and CDR2 SNEGSKA (reference sequence). This CDR3 contains 13 residues. CDR3 protein: CSARVGGPETQYF. CDR3 nucleotide sequence: TGCAGTGCTAGAGTGGGGGGACCAGAGACCCAGTACTTC.

This clonotype was detected only a few times. The J gene is TRBJ2-4, the V gene TRBV7-9; 9 bases fit TRBD1. V dropped 5 bases and J dropped 6; count of bases not matched to a gene: 17. The CDR3 runs to 18 residues. CDR1 is SEHNR, CDR2 FQNEAQ, per germline (reference sequence). CDR3: CASSLLTGGYVVGNIQYF. CDR3 bases: TGTGCCAGCAGCCTATTGACAGGGGGATATGTTGTTGGAAACATTCAGTACTTC. The full variable domain, in which reference TRBV7-9 and TRBJ2-4 provide the parts outside the CDR3, is DTGVSQNPRHKITKRGQNVTFRCDPISEHNRLYWYRQTLGQGPEFLTYFQNEAQLEKSRLLSDRFSAERPKGSFSTLEIQRTEQGDSAMYLCASSLLTGGYVVGNIQYFGAGTRLSVL.

This clonotype came up many times. The chain has TRBV5-1 and TRBJ2-5; D remains ambiguous. Germline-derived CDR1 and CDR2 are SGHRS and YFSETQ. Trimming took off 2 bases at V and 1 base at J, with 6 bases between the two ends. The CDR3 length is 13 residues. CDR3 protein: CASSFGPQETQYF. The CDR3 DNA sequence: TGCGCCAGCAGCTTCGGGCCCCAAGAGACCCAGTACTTC.

This clonotype was recorded at least ten times. The chain uses TRBV9 and TRBJ2-7; 12 nucleotides match TRBD2. This CDR3 comprises 18 residues. Germline lookup yields CDR1 SGDLS and CDR2 YYNGEE. The V gene end was trimmed by 0 bases and the J gene end by 2 bases; junction bases not matched to a gene: 9. The CDR3 reads CASSVGPHTSGRTYEQYF. In nucleotides, the CDR3 is TGTGCCAGCAGCGTAGGGCCCCACACTAGCGGGAGGACCTACGAGCAGTACTTC.

The genes are TRBV6-5 and TRBJ2-5; tentative D call: TRBD2 (6 bases). Germline loops: CDR1 MNHEY, CDR2 SVGAGI. V lost 6 bases, J lost 7 bases, and 18 bases lay in between. This CDR3 spans 14 amino acids. This CDR3 is CASSEGGRYGTQYF. The CDR3 DNA is TGTGCCAGCAGCGAAGGTGGGAGGTATGGGACCCAGTACTTC.

Regarding this clonotype: This may stem from a read error, because a much larger clone lies one nucleotide away. The chain joins TRBV6-5 to TRBJ2-5, with D perhaps TRBD1 or TRBD2 (5 bases each). This CDR3 is built from 14 residues. The V gene's germline CDR1 is MNHEY and CDR2 SVGAGI. The DNA for the CDR3 is TGTGCCAGCAGTTACGGGACCACCGGGGAGACCCAGAACTTC. It yields the protein CASSYGTTGETQNF.

This clonotype was detected ten times or more. V gene TRBV10-3 combines with J gene TRBJ1-5; TRBD1 matches at 9 bases. CDR3 length: 13 amino acids. In germline, CDR1 is ENHRY, CDR2 SYGVKD. Trimming at V came to 11 bases and at J to 2 bases, leaving 4 bases not matched to a gene. CDR3 protein: CAGGQGGNQPQHF. CDR3 bases: TGTGCCGGGGGACAGGGAGGCAATCAGCCCCAGCATTTT.

CDR3 sequence (DNA): TGTGCCTGGGATTCGACAGGGCAGCCCTATGGCTACACCTTC. Translating gives CAWDSTGQPYGYTF. The genes are TRBV30 and TRBJ1-2; TRBD1 matches 7 bases. The CDR3 extends over 14 amino acids. V was clipped by 5 bases and J by 4 bases; unmatched bases: 10. Germline V gives CDR1 GTSNPN, CDR2 SVGIG (reference sequence). The full variable domain, rest sourced from reference TRBV30 and TRBJ1-2, is SQTIHQWPATLVQPVGSPLSLECTVEGTSNPNLYWYRQAAGRGLQLLFYSVGIGQISSEVPQNLSASRPQDRQFILSSKKLLLSDSGFYLCAWDSTGQPYGYTFGSGTRLTVV.

The V call is TRBV7-2, the J call TRBJ1-5; possibly TRBD1 for D (5 bases). V was trimmed by 5 bases and J by 5 bases, leaving 13 bases between them. CDR1 and CDR2 from the germline V gene are SGHTA and FQGNSA. This CDR3 has 14 amino acids. Written as DNA, the CDR3 is TGTGCCAGCAGCCAGGACCCGGGGGATCAGCCCCAGCATTTT. Residues: CASSQDPGDQPQHF.

This clonotype occurred many times. The V and J genes are TRBV20-1 and TRBJ2-1; 10 bases line up with TRBD2. Germline V CDR1 and CDR2: DFQATT, SNEGSKA (reference sequence). The trim removed 2 bases at V and 4 bases at J, leaving 5 bases unmatched. The CDR3 runs 15 residues. CDR3 loop: CSARSLAGAYNEQFF. Written as DNA, the CDR3 is TGCAGTGCTAGAAGTCTAGCGGGGGCTTACAATGAGCAGTTCTTC.

The J gene is TRBJ2-7, the V gene TRBV11-2; possibly TRBD2 for D (5 bases). V lost 1 base and J lost 7, with 26 bases in between. CDR1 and CDR2 (germline): SGHAT, FQNNGV. This CDR3 is 18 amino acids long. CDR3 region: CASSLATIRRVPWVEQYF. CDR3 in DNA: TGTGCCAGCAGCTTAGCGACCATCCGGCGGGTCCCGTGGGTAGAGCAGTACTTC.

Ten or more counts support this clonotype. The CDR3 protein is CASSQAQEEGETQYF. The CDR3 DNA reads as TGTGCCAGCAGCCAAGCCCAGGAGGAGGGAGAGACCCAGTACTTC. The chain uses TRBV4-2 and TRBJ2-5, with a possible D match to TRBD2 (6 bases). Trimming took 1 base from V and 4 from J, leaving 13 bases between them. Germline loops: CDR1 LGHNA, CDR2 YNFKEQ. This CDR3 is 15 amino acids long.

This chain joins TRBV19 and TRBJ2-3; D tentatively reads TRBD1 or TRBD2 (5 bases each). In germline, CDR1 is LNHDA, CDR2 SQIVND (reference sequence). There are 16 residues in the CDR3. The V and J ends lost 5 bases and 4 bases respectively, with 19 bases between them. CDR3 region: CASSAQLALGADTQYF. In DNA, the CDR3 is TGTGCCAGTAGTGCCCAACTGGCTTTGGGGGCAGATACGCAGTATTTT.

This clonotype was counted a few times. CDR3 loop: CASSPSLVGEAFF. For the CDR3, the DNA is TGTGCCAGCAGTCCCTCGTTGGTGGGTGAAGCTTTCTTT. V and J are TRBV6-2 or TRBV6-3 and TRBJ1-1; no clear D gene. The CDR3 runs to 13 residues. Germline V gives CDR1 MNHEY, CDR2 SVGEGT. V lost 5 bases and J 7 bases, leaving 14 bases between the germline ends.

This clonotype has just a few counts. J is TRBJ2-3 and V is TRBV24-1; 7 bases map to TRBD1. With 6 bases clipped from V and 3 bases from J, the junction kept 11 bases outside the gene matches. The CDR3 length is 16 residues. Germline CDR1 and CDR2: KGHDR and SFDVKD. The CDR3 DNA is TGTGCCACCAGTCATACAGGGGTTCGTATTACAGATACGCAGTATTTT. It specifies CATSHTGVRITDTQYF.

This clonotype was found many times. J is TRBJ2-1 and V is TRBV7-2; D may match TRBD1 or TRBD2 (6 bases each). The CDR3 totals 17 residues. Germline lookup yields CDR1 SGHTA and CDR2 FQGNSA. Between the trimmed V and J ends, which lost 5 bases and 0 bases, there was a span of 17 bases. The CDR3 coding sequence is TGTGCCAGCAGCGGGGGGCCCAGGAGGGTCTCCTACAATGAGCAGTTCTTC. Its translation is CASSGGPRRVSYNEQFF.

This clonotype was seen ten or more times. V gene TRBV5-1 combines with J gene TRBJ2-6; 7 nucleotides line up with TRBD1. The CDR3 contains 19 residues. Trimming removed 0 bases from V and 0 bases from J; junction bases left unmatched: 9. Germline CDR1 is SGHRS and CDR2 is YFSETQ. This CDR3 reads CASSLDSGTASSGANVLTF. The DNA of the CDR3 is TGCGCCAGCAGCTTGGATTCCGGGACAGCGAGCTCTGGGGCCAACGTCCTGACTTTC. Using reference TRBV5-1 and TRBJ2-6 for the parts outside the CDR3, the full variable domain is KAGVTQTPRYLIKTRGQQVTLSCSPISGHRSVSWYQQTPGQGLQFLFEYFSETQRNKGNFPGRFSGRQFSNSRSEMNVSTLELGDSALYLCASSLDSGTASSGANVLTFGAGSRLTVL.

This clonotype was recorded at least ten times. The V call is TRBV28, the J call TRBJ2-7; possible D gene TRBD1, 6 bases. Germline V CDR1 and CDR2: MDHEN, SYDVKM. Trimming stripped 7 bases from V and 5 bases from J, with 21 bases between. CDR3 size: 15 residues. The chain's CDR3 is CASNLQTGSSNEQYF. CDR3 DNA sequence: TGTGCCAGCAACCTCCAAACAGGGTCGTCAAACGAGCAGTACTTC.

This clonotype was detected many times. V is TRBV15 and J is TRBJ1-2; D ambiguous. The CDR3 contains 14 residues. V lost 0 bases and J 8 bases, leaving 13 bases between the germline ends. Germline V gene lookup returns CDR1 LNHNV and CDR2 YYDKDF (reference sequence). The CDR3 here is CATSRDKLVGGYTF. CDR3 nucleotides: TGTGCCACCAGCAGAGACAAACTCGTGGGAGGCTACACCTTC.